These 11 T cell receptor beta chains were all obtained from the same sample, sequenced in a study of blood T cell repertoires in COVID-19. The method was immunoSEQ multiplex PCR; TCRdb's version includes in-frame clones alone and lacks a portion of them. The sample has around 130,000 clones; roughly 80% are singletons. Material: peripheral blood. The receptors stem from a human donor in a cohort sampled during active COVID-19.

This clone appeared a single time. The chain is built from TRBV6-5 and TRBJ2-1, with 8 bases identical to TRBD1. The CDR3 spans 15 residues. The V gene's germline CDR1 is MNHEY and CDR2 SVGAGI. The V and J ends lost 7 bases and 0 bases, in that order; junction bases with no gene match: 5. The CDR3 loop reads CASKDRVSSYNEQFF. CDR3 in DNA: TGTGCCAGCAAGGACAGGGTGAGCTCCTACAATGAGCAGTTCTTC.

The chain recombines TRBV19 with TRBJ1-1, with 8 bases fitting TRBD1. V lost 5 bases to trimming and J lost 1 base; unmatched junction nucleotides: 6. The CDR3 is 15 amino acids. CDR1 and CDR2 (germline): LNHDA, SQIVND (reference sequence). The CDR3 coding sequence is TGTGCCAGTAGTCATACTGGACAGGGGAACACTGAAGCTTTCTTT. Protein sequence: CASSHTGQGNTEAFF. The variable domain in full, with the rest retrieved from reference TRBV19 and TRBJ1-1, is DGGITQSPKYLFRKEGQNVTLSCEQNLNHDAMYWYRQDPGQGLRLIYYSQIVNDFQKGDIAEGYSVSREKKESFPLTVTSAQKNPTAFYLCASSHTGQGNTEAFFGQGTRLTVV.

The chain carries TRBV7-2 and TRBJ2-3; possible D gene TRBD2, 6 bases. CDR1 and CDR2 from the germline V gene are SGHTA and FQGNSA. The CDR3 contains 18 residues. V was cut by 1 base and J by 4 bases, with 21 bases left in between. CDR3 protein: CASSLGPSGRGVADTQYF. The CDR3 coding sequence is TGTGCCAGCAGCTTAGGACCTTCGGGGCGGGGAGTGGCAGATACGCAGTATTTT.

CDR3: CAIKITGTGERDTQYF. CDR3 nucleotide sequence: TGTGCCATCAAAATTACCGGGACAGGGGAACGTGATACGCAGTATTTT. This chain joins TRBV10-3 and TRBJ2-3, with 10 positions matching TRBD1. The CDR3 runs 16 residues. Trimming removed 7 bases from V and 6 bases from J; junction bases left unmatched: 13. The V gene's germline CDR1 is ENHRY and CDR2 SYGVKD.

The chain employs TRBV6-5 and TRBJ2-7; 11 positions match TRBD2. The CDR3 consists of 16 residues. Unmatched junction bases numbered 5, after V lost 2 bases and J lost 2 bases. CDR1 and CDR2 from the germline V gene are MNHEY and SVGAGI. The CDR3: CASSYALAGGAYEQYF. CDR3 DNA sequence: TGTGCCAGCAGTTACGCCCTAGCGGGGGGCGCCTACGAGCAGTACTTC.

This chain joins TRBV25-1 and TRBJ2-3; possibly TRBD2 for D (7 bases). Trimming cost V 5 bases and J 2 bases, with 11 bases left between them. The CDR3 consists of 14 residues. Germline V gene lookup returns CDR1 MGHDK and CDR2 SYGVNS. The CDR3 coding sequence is TGTGCCAGCAGTCCGGGGGGCTACACAGATACGCAGTATTTT. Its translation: CASSPGGYTDTQYF.

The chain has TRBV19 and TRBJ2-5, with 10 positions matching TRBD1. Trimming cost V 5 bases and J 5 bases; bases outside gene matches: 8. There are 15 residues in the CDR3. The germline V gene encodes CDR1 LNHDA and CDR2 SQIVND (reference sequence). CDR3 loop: CASSLLGTGDETQYF. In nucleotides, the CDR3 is TGTGCCAGTAGTCTCCTCGGGACAGGGGACGAGACCCAGTACTTC.

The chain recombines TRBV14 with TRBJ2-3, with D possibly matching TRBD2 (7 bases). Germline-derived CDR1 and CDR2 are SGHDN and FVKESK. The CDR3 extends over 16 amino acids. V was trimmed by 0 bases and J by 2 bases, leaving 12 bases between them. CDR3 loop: CASSQDGGAFTDTQYF. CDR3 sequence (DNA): TGTGCCAGCAGCCAAGATGGGGGGGCTTTCACAGATACGCAGTATTTT.

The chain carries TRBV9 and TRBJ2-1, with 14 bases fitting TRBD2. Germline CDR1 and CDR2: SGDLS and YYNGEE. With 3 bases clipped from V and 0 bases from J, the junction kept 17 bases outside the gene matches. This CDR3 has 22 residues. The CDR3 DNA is TGTGCCAGCAGCGCCAGGACTAGCGGGGGGTCCCGAGAAATTAGCTCCTACAATGAGCAGTTCTTC. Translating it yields CASSARTSGGSREISSYNEQFF. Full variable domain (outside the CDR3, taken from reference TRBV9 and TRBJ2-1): DSGVTQTPKHLITATGQRVTLRCSPRSGDLSVYWYQQSLDQGLQFLIQYYNGEERAKGNILERFSAQQFPDLHSELNLSSLELGDSALYFCASSARTSGGSREISSYNEQFFGPGTRLTVL.

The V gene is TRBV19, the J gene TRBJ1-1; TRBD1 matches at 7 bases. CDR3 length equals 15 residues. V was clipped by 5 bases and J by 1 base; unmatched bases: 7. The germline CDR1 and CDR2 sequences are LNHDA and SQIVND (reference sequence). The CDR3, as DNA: TGTGCCAGTAGTGGGGAGACAGGGTGGAACACTGAAGCTTTCTTT. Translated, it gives CASSGETGWNTEAFF.

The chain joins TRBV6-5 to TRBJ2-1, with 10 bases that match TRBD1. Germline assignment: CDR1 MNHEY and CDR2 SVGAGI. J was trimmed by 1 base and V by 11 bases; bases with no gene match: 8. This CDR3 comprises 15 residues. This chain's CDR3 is CACHRQGASYNEQFF. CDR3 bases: TGTGCCTGCCATCGACAGGGGGCTTCCTACAATGAGCAGTTCTTC.